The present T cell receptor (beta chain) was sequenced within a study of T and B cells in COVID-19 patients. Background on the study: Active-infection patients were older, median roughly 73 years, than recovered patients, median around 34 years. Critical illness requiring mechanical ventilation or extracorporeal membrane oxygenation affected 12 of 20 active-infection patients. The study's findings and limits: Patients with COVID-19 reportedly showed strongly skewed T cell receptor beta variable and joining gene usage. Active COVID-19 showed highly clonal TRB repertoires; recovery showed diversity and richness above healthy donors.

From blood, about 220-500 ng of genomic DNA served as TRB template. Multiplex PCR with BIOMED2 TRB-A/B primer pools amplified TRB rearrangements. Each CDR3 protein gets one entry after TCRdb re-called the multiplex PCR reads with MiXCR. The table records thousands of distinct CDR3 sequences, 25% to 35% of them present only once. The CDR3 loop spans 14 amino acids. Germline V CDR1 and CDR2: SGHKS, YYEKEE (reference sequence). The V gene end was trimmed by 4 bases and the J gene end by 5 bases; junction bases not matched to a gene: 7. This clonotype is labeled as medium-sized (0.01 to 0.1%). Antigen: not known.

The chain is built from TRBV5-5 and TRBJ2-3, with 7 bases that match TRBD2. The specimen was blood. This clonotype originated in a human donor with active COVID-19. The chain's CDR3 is CASSRAGAVDTQYF. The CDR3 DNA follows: TGTGCCAGCAGCCGGGCGGGAGCGGTAGATACGCAGTATTTT.